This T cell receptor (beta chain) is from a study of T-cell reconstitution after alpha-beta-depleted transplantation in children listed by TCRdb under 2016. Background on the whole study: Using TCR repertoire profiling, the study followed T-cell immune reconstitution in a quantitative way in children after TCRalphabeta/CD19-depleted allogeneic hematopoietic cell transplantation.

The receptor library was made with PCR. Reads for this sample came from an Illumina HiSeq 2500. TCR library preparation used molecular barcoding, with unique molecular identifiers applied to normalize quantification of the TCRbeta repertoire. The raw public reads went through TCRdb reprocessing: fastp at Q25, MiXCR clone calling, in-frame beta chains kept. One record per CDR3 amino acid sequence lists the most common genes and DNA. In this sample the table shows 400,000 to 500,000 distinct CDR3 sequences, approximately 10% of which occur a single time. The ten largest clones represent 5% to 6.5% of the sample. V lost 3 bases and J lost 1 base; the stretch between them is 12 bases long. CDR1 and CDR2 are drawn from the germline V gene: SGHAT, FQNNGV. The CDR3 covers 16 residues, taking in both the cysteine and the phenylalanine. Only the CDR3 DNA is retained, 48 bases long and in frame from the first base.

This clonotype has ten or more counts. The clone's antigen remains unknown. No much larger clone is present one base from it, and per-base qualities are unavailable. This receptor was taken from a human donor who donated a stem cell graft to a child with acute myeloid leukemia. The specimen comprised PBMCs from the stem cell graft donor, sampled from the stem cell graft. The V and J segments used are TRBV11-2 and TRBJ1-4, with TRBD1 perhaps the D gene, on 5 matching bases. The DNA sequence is TGTGCCAGCAGCTTCGGCCGGGGGGGAACTAATGAAAAACTGTTTTTT. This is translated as CASSFGRGGTNEKLFF.